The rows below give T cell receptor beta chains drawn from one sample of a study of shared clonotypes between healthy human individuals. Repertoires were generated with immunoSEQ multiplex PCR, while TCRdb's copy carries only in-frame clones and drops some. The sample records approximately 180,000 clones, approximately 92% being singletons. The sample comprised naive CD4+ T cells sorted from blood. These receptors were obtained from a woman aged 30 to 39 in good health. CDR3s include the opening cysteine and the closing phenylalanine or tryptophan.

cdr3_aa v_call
CAISESGTGAIYEQYF TRBV10-3
CASSPGQLETQYF TRBV4-1
CASSPPGAGETQYF TRBV18
CASSLEGVRNQPQHF TRBV5-1
CASSPARQGSSYGYTF TRBV5-1
CASSYGQGWEDTQYF TRBV6-6
CASSLGMGGRQPQHF TRBV6-5
CASSYTRPQGAVLYF TRBV6-5
CASGNFGYEQYF TRBV28
CASSYSMGTEAFF TRBV6-5
CASSPYQGLNTEAFF TRBV18
CASSYPTGGHEQYF TRBV6-5
CASSPGTGNSGANVLTF TRBV7-8
CASSLVRGLAGVSEQYF TRBV7-8
CSALGQYEQYF TRBV20-1
CASSLVWDGEHYGYTF TRBV7-9
CASSLGGFQGSTDTQYF TRBV7-9
CASSLGRINSPLHF TRBV27
CASSERGRRDEQYF TRBV6-5
CAIRIQGSGNTIYF TRBV10-3
CASSGDRAEAFF TRBV4-2
CASSERQGYGYTF TRBV10-1
CAISAGGVRFGGYTF TRBV10-3
CASTRSRSGGYEQYF TRBV28
CASSFRIRDREAFF TRBV27
CASSRQGSEQYF TRBV5-1
CASSKDRNSNQPQHF TRBV6-5
CASSSEGTSGRIYGELFF TRBV7-9
CASNGQGAHYGYTF TRBV7-2
CASSLLHPMNTEAFF TRBV27
CASSYSISGRREQYF TRBV6-5
CTSSCAQSRANVLTF TRBV1
CASSGDRAGYTF TRBV25-1
CAISESGTGPYEQYF TRBV10-3
CASSRDRYTDTQYF TRBV10-1
CASSDTSGRPHPADTQYF TRBV21-1
CASSLRPTGELFF TRBV28
CASSLVAGFEKLFF TRBV7-9
CASWGTSGTYNEQFF TRBV6-1
CAIGGGETQYF TRBV10-3
CASSPTFAGFGEQYF TRBV19
CASSPPRYTEGTQYF TRBV18
CASSTGNGGNTIYF TRBV19
CASSRQGAANTGELFF TRBV7-8
CASSLDLGEQYF TRBV11-2
CASSERVPGQGTAFF TRBV2
CASSEAGNEQYF TRBV9
CASSYLRDRAYEQYF TRBV5-1
CASSSVFGEQFF TRBV5-1
CAWSSSLGPSGNTIYF TRBV30
CASSPVAGGGEQYF TRBV11-2
CASSPQGDYGYTF TRBV18
CSVAQTDYGYTF TRBV29-1